Shown below are 23 T cell receptor beta chains from a single sample sequenced in a study of T cell responses to AZD1222 COVID-19 vaccine. The method was immunoSEQ multiplex PCR; TCRdb's version includes in-frame clones alone and lacks a portion of them. This sample has about 150,000 clones; 90% occur once, and the top ten carry approximately 17%. Specimen: peripheral blood, collected on day 0 of AZD1222 vaccination. All receptors derive from an adult in good health.

CDR3 sequence (DNA): TGTGCCAACAGGGGGACCGGGGAGCTGTTTTTT. As protein: CANRGTGELFF. The V call is TRBV2, the J call TRBJ2-2; 8 nucleotides align to TRBD1. This CDR3 contains 11 residues. Germline CDR1 reads SNHLY; CDR2 reads FYNNEI. J was trimmed by 5 bases and V by 10 bases; bases with no gene match: 0.

The count of this clone is one. The V gene is TRBV19, the J gene TRBJ2-1; the D gene is possibly TRBD2 (6 bases). Deletions cut 3 bases from V and 7 bases from J, with 16 bases between. CDR1 and CDR2 (germline): LNHDA, SQIVND (reference sequence). CDR3 length: 15 residues. The CDR3 bases are TGTGCCAGTAGTATTGGGGGGACTGGAAGTAATGAGCAGTTCTTC. Its protein product is CASSIGGTGSNEQFF.

This chain joins TRBV29-1 and TRBJ1-3; unclear D gene. Germline CDR1 SQVTM, CDR2 ANQGSEA. This CDR3 comprises 15 residues. V lost 4 bases, J lost 4 bases, and 17 bases lay in between. DNA for the CDR3: TGCAGCGTTGGGACCGTGGAGGCCTTAGGAAACACCATATATTTT. This encodes CSVGTVEALGNTIYF.

This clone was seen a single time. V gene TRBV19 combines with J gene TRBJ1-6, with D possibly TRBD1 on 5 matching bases. The germline gives CDR1 LNHDA, CDR2 SQIVND (reference sequence). This CDR3 is 19 amino acids long. V lost 2 bases and J lost 0, with 17 bases in between. For the CDR3, the DNA is TGTGCCAGTAGTATATCATTACGGGGCTCGAGCTCCTATAATTCACCCCTCCACTTT. Amino acid sequence: CASSISLRGSSSYNSPLHF.

The J gene is TRBJ1-3, the V gene TRBV27; D gene uncertain. V was cut by 3 bases and J by 2 bases, with 8 bases left in between. The CDR3 runs to 14 residues. Germline V gene data show CDR1 as MNHEY and CDR2 as SMNVEV (reference sequence). The CDR3 DNA sequence: TGTGCCAGCAGTTTTGGGATCCCTGGAAACACCATATATTTT. This translates into CASSFGIPGNTIYF.

CDR3: CASSPPVQSTDTQYF. In DNA form, the CDR3 reads TGTGCCAGCTCACCACCGGTACAGAGCACAGATACGCAGTATTTT. V gene TRBV18 combines with J gene TRBJ2-3; D is unclear. Germline V CDR1 and CDR2: KGHSH, LQKENI. The CDR3 sequence is 15 residues long. Trimming stripped 0 bases from V and 0 bases from J, with 7 bases between.

This clone came up a few times. This chain joins TRBV7-3 and TRBJ2-1; D gene unclear. The CDR3 is made up of 13 amino acids. The V and J ends lost 1 base and 6 bases respectively, with 7 bases between them. CDR1 and CDR2 from the germline V gene are SGHTA and FQGTGA. DNA of the CDR3: TGTGCCAGCAGCTTAAATGATGGCAATGAGCAGTTCTTC. Protein: CASSLNDGNEQFF.

The V call is TRBV5-1, the J call TRBJ2-2; 7 bases fit TRBD2. This CDR3 comprises 15 residues. Germline V CDR1 and CDR2: SGHRS, YFSETQ. V gave up 0 bases and J gave up 4 bases; unmatched junction bases: 3. CDR3 coding DNA: TGCGCCAGCAGCTTGGCAGCGGGGATCACCGGGGAGCTGTTTTTT. Protein sequence: CASSLAAGITGELFF.

The chain employs TRBV11-2 and TRBJ1-2; tentative D call: TRBD1 (5 bases). The CDR3 runs to 14 residues. Germline CDR1 and CDR2: SGHAT and FQNNGV. Trimming shortened V by 4 bases and J by 4 bases, and 13 bases separated the two germline ends. The CDR3 DNA is TGTGCCAGCAGCTCCGAAGGGGACGTCTATGGCTACACCTTC. It specifies CASSSEGDVYGYTF.

The rearrangement uses TRBV9 and TRBJ2-7, with 9 bases lining up with TRBD1. CDR1 is SGDLS, CDR2 YYNGEE, per germline. Unmatched junction bases numbered 5, after V lost 0 bases and J lost 7 bases. This CDR3 region has 14 residues. The CDR3: CASSVAGQGGEQYF. CDR3 nucleotides: TGTGCCAGCAGCGTAGCGGGACAGGGAGGAGAGCAGTACTTC.

The chain carries TRBV7-9 and TRBJ1-6; unclear D gene. Germline loops: CDR1 SEHNR, CDR2 FQNEAQ (reference sequence). CDR3 size: 14 residues. Trimming took 1 base from V and 7 from J, leaving 8 bases between them. The CDR3 sequence is CASSLEYPNSPLHF. DNA of the CDR3: TGTGCCAGCAGCTTAGAATACCCCAATTCACCCCTCCACTTT.

The CDR3 region is CATRDGYNEQFF. The CDR3 bases are TGTGCCACCAGGGACGGTTACAATGAGCAGTTCTTC. J is TRBJ2-1 and V is TRBV15; D is uncertain. V was clipped by 6 bases and J by 4 bases, with 7 bases between them. This CDR3 contains 12 residues. Germline assignment: CDR1 LNHNV and CDR2 YYDKDF (reference sequence).

V is TRBV9 and J is TRBJ2-7; 8 bases fit TRBD1. Trimming cost V 4 bases and J 3 bases; bases outside gene matches: 6. Looked up from germline, CDR1 is SGDLS and CDR2 is YYNGEE. This CDR3 contains 14 residues. The CDR3 region is CASSPWTGSYEQYF. CDR3 DNA: TGTGCCAGCAGCCCATGGACAGGGAGCTACGAGCAGTACTTC.

The gene calls are TRBV30 and TRBJ2-5; TRBD2 might be the D (5 bases). The V and J ends lost 1 base and 2 bases respectively, with 8 bases between them. The V gene's germline CDR1 is GTSNPN and CDR2 SVGIG (reference sequence). The CDR3 has 13 residues. CDR3 in DNA: TGTGCCTGGAGTGGAGGGTGGCAAGAGACCCAGTACTTC. Amino acids: CAWSGGWQETQYF.

The chain couples TRBV19 to TRBJ1-1; D is perhaps TRBD1 (6 bases). This CDR3 is 13 amino acids long. Looked up from germline, CDR1 is LNHDA and CDR2 is SQIVND (reference sequence). Trimming removed 7 bases from V and 6 bases from J, with 15 bases in between. The CDR3 DNA reads as TGTGCCAGTACAACAGGGTTCTCCTCTGAAGCTTTCTTT. Protein: CASTTGFSSEAFF. The full variable domain, with the rest looked up from reference TRBV19 and TRBJ1-1, is DGGITQSPKYLFRKEGQNVTLSCEQNLNHDAMYWYRQDPGQGLRLIYYSQIVNDFQKGDIAEGYSVSREKKESFPLTVTSAQKNPTAFYLCASTTGFSSEAFFGQGTRLTVV.

The chain uses TRBV19 and TRBJ1-1; unclear D gene. This CDR3 is 15 amino acids long. CDR1 and CDR2 (germline): LNHDA, SQIVND (reference sequence). V lost 6 bases, J lost 3 bases, and 17 bases lay in between. The CDR3 spells CASRTSGFVDTEAFF. As DNA, the CDR3 is TGTGCCAGTAGGACGTCAGGCTTTGTCGACACTGAAGCTTTCTTT.

The rearrangement joins TRBV28 to TRBJ1-1; 8 bases fit TRBD1. The CDR3 contains 14 residues. The trim removed 5 bases at V and 9 bases at J, leaving 11 bases unmatched. In germline, CDR1 is MDHEN, CDR2 SYDVKM. CDR3 DNA sequence: TGTGCCAGCAGTAGCCCGGGACAGGCCCCAAAAGCTTTCTTT. Translating gives CASSSPGQAPKAFF.

V is TRBV7-9 and J is TRBJ1-2; no clear D. This CDR3 comprises 11 residues. V was pared by 10 bases and J by 7 bases, with 13 bases between. Germline V gene data show CDR1 as SEHNR and CDR2 as FQNEAQ (reference sequence). As DNA, the CDR3 is TGTGCCACCCCCCGTGAGTTTGGCTACACCTTC. Protein product: CATPREFGYTF. The full variable domain, its missing parts supplied by reference TRBV7-9 and TRBJ1-2, is DTGVSQNPRHKITKRGQNVTFRCDPISEHNRLYWYRQTLGQGPEFLTYFQNEAQLEKSRLLSDRFSAERPKGSFSTLEIQRTEQGDSAMYLCATPREFGYTFGSGTRLTVV.

This clone was seen just once. For the CDR3, the DNA is TGTGCCAGCTCACCCCTCGGACAGGGCGCCATGAACACTGAAGCTTTCTTT. As protein: CASSPLGQGAMNTEAFF. V and J are TRBV18 and TRBJ1-1; TRBD1 agrees at 8 bases. The CDR3 contains 17 residues. V lost 3 bases to trimming and J lost 0 bases; unmatched junction nucleotides: 9. Germline V lookup: CDR1 KGHSH, CDR2 LQKENI.

The chain carries TRBV5-6 and TRBJ2-3; the D is unclear. Germline lookup yields CDR1 SGHDT and CDR2 YYEEEE. V dropped 1 base and J dropped 1 base, with 13 bases sitting between them. The CDR3 consists of 16 residues. CDR3 residues: CASSLRGVAGTDTQYF. In DNA form, the CDR3 reads TGTGCCAGCAGCTTGCGAGGCGTCGCGGGCACAGATACGCAGTATTTT.

This sequence joins TRBV2 and TRBJ2-1, with D possibly being TRBD2 (6 bases). The CDR3 length is 15 residues. CDR1 is SNHLY and CDR2 is FYNNEI in the germline V gene. V was pared by 0 bases and J by 7 bases, with 13 bases between. CDR3 sequence: CASSEARRLVNEQFF. CDR3 DNA: TGTGCCAGCAGTGAAGCTAGGAGACTAGTTAATGAGCAGTTCTTC.

This clone was recorded once. V usage is TRBV5-1 and J usage is TRBJ1-2; unclear D gene. The ends were cut back, 1 base at V and 0 bases at J, with 10 bases in the middle. This CDR3 has 15 residues. Germline assignment: CDR1 SGHRS and CDR2 YFSETQ. As DNA, the CDR3 is TGCGCCAGCAGCTTGAGCCCATTAACTAACTATGGCTACACCTTC. Translated, it gives CASSLSPLTNYGYTF.

The CDR3 spells CATSRDPTLGGRVFF. As DNA, the CDR3 is TGTGCCACCAGCAGAGATCCGACATTGGGGGGAAGGGTGTTTTTT. The J gene is TRBJ1-4, the V gene TRBV15; tentative D call: TRBD1 (5 bases). Germline V gives CDR1 LNHNV, CDR2 YYDKDF (reference sequence). The germline V and J ends were trimmed by 0 bases and 15 bases, with 20 bases remaining between them. The CDR3 is 15 amino acids.